The 12 T cell receptor beta chains given below trace back to one sample, sequenced in a study of cytomegalovirus exposure and HLA in healthy donors. Primers for the PCR totalled 60 Vbeta and 13 Jbeta. Sequencing used immunoSEQ multiplex PCR; TCRdb keeps in-frame clones, though not all of them. The data show around 70,000 clones, roughly 70% seen once. The sample taken for sequencing was PBMCs. Receptor source: a man aged 70 or older in good health and CMV-seronegative.

The V and J genes are TRBV7-2 and TRBJ1-5, with a tentative D call TRBD1 (6 bases). Trimming removed 1 base from V and 0 bases from J, with 7 bases in between. There are 15 residues in the CDR3. The germline V gene has CDR1 SGHTA and CDR2 FQGNSA. In nucleotides, the CDR3 is TGTGCCAGCAGCTTAGTAGGGGGTAGCAATCAGCCCCAGCATTTT. Translated: CASSLVGGSNQPQHF.

The rearrangement links TRBV7-9 to TRBJ2-6; tentative D call: TRBD2 (5 bases). From germline, CDR1 is SEHNR and CDR2 FQNEAQ (reference sequence). Trimming cost V 2 bases and J 3 bases, with 8 bases left between them. The CDR3 runs to 15 residues. The CDR3 here is CASSLPGIGANVLTF. The CDR3 nucleotides are TGTGCCAGCAGCTTACCCGGGATTGGGGCCAACGTCCTGACTTTC.

This chain connects TRBV30 to TRBJ1-2; 8 bases agree with TRBD1. There are 12 residues in the CDR3. V shed 8 bases, J shed 6 bases, and the junction held 8 bases outside the gene matches. CDR1 is GTSNPN and CDR2 is SVGIG in the germline V gene (reference sequence). The CDR3 DNA is TGTGCCCTAGACGGACAGGGCCATGGCTACACCTTC. Amino acids: CALDGQGHGYTF.

This clone was counted between two and nine times. The gene calls are TRBV6-5 and TRBJ1-5; 7 nucleotides line up with TRBD1. Germline V gene sequence: CDR1 MNHEY, CDR2 SVGAGI. The CDR3 loop spans 15 amino acids. Trimming at V came to 6 bases and at J to 0 bases, leaving 5 bases not matched to a gene. This CDR3 reads CASSMTGYSNQPQHF. The CDR3 coding sequence is TGTGCCAGCAGCATGACAGGGTATAGCAATCAGCCCCAGCATTTT.

The chain couples TRBV5-1 to TRBJ1-1, with 9 bases aligning to TRBD1. This CDR3 is built from 18 residues. Unmatched junction bases numbered 14, after V lost 3 bases and J lost 2 bases. In germline, CDR1 is SGHRS, CDR2 YFSETQ. The chain's CDR3 is CASSWSPGGQGFNTEAFF. The CDR3 DNA reads TGCGCCAGCAGCTGGAGCCCCGGCGGACAGGGGTTCAACACTGAAGCTTTCTTT.

In its sample, this clone was seen once. V gene TRBV10-3 combines with J gene TRBJ1-1; D ambiguous. Germline assignment: CDR1 ENHRY and CDR2 SYGVKD. This CDR3 has 14 amino acids. Trimming pared 4 bases from V and 1 base from J, leaving 10 bases between. The CDR3: CAISGRGGNTEAFF. Written as DNA, the CDR3 is TGTGCCATCAGTGGACGAGGTGGGAACACTGAAGCTTTCTTT.

The CDR3 nucleotides read TGCAGCGTTGGACAGGGCTACAATGAGCAGTTCTTC. This sequence encodes CSVGQGYNEQFF. The rearrangement links TRBV29-1 to TRBJ2-1, with 7 bases lining up with TRBD1. The germline V gene encodes CDR1 SQVTM and CDR2 ANQGSEA. The CDR3 sequence is 12 residues long. V lost 4 bases and J lost 3; bases outside the gene matches: 0.

The chain joins TRBV6-1 to TRBJ1-2; D might be TRBD1 (6 bases). The CDR3 is 14 residues long. V was clipped by 3 bases and J by 7 bases, with 15 bases between them. Per germline, CDR1 MNHNS and CDR2 SASEGT. CDR3 bases: TGTGCCAGCAGTGACTTCCAGGGGCGAGGTGGCTACACCTTC. It yields the protein CASSDFQGRGGYTF.

This clone was picked up one time. The V call is TRBV19, the J call TRBJ2-1; no clear D gene. Trimming took off 0 bases at V and 0 bases at J, with 15 bases between the two ends. The CDR3 spans 18 residues. Looked up from germline, CDR1 is LNHDA and CDR2 is SQIVND (reference sequence). The CDR3 spells CASSIDHPYQSSYNEQFF. DNA for the CDR3: TGTGCCAGTAGTATAGACCACCCCTACCAAAGCTCCTACAATGAGCAGTTCTTC.

This chain links TRBV6-5 with TRBJ2-7; possible D gene TRBD2, 5 bases. This CDR3 region has 13 residues. V was cut by 0 bases and J by 6 bases, with 9 bases left in between. Germline V lookup: CDR1 MNHEY, CDR2 SVGAGI. CDR3 in amino acids: CASSYSRSGEQYF. In DNA, the CDR3 is TGTGCCAGCAGTTACTCGCGAAGCGGCGAGCAGTACTTC.

This clone was seen repeatedly, ten times or more. The chain has TRBV6-6 and TRBJ1-6; no definite D call. The CDR3 totals 14 residues. V was trimmed by 2 bases and J by 6 bases, leaving 8 bases between them. Germline CDR1 reads MNHNY; CDR2 reads SVGAGI (reference sequence). This CDR3 reads CASSYEQLNSPLHF. CDR3 DNA sequence: TGTGCCAGCAGTTACGAACAGCTTAATTCACCCCTCCACTTT.

The sample holds a few counts of this clone. V gene TRBV10-3 combines with J gene TRBJ1-4; maybe TRBD1 (5 bases). Germline V gene sequence: CDR1 ENHRY, CDR2 SYGVKD. V was shortened by 4 bases and J by 4 bases, with 7 bases between the two germline ends. The CDR3 has 13 residues. For the CDR3, the DNA is TGTGCCATCAGTGGACAGTTTAATGAAAAACTGTTTTTT. As protein: CAISGQFNEKLFF.